The 2 T cell receptor beta chains listed next were all sequenced from one sample in a study of blood T cell repertoires in COVID-19. TCRdb's copy holds only in-frame clones and misses some; the assay was immunoSEQ multiplex PCR. The table has some 250,000 clones, about 70% seen once; the top ten hold 3% to 3.5%. The sample consisted of peripheral blood. All receptors derive from a woman of 80 years or more with acute or convalescent COVID-19.

This clone was counted a single time. The J gene is TRBJ1-5, the V gene TRBV18; 8 positions match TRBD1. Losses at the gene ends were 4 bases for V and 7 bases for J; bases not matched to a gene: 3. The germline V gene encodes CDR1 KGHSH and CDR2 LQKENI. The CDR3 length is 13 residues. CDR3 residues: CASSLQGDQPQHF. For the CDR3, the DNA is TGTGCCAGCTCACTACAGGGGGACCAGCCCCAGCATTTT.

The chain combines TRBV4-1 with TRBJ2-3; 9 nucleotides match TRBD2. Germline CDR1 is MGHRA and CDR2 is YSYEKL. This CDR3 has 19 residues. Trimming removed 4 bases from V and 0 bases from J; junction bases left unmatched: 14. The CDR3 reads CASSPSRVSGGTSTDTQYF. The CDR3 nucleotides read TGCGCCAGCAGCCCGTCCCGGGTGAGCGGGGGGACTAGCACAGATACGCAGTATTTT.